Listed below are T cell receptor beta chains from one sample, sequenced in a study of blood T cell repertoires in COVID-19. Clones were sequenced by immunoSEQ multiplex PCR, and TCRdb holds only the in-frame ones, with some missing. The repertoire holds approximately 210,000 clones, with about 89% as singletons. Sequenced: PBMCs or T cells enriched from blood (not recorded which). These receptors were taken from a woman aged 18-29 years who had recovered from COVID-19. The CDR3 runs from the conserved cysteine through the conserved F or W. The order of the fields is V gene, clone size, D gene, J gene, CDR3 protein, CDR3 DNA. The D gene is left open where the match is weak. The size field is filled for only some rows; it gives once, few, many or a size class.

TRBV2	-	-	TRBJ1-2	CASSEMGGALFGYTF	TGTGCCAGCAGTGAAATGGGAGGGGCGCTCTTTGGCTACACCTTC
TRBV6-5	-	TRBD1	TRBJ1-2	CASSYSRDSYGYTF	TGTGCCAGCAGTTACTCCCGGGACAGCTATGGCTACACCTTC
TRBV27	-	-	TRBJ1-5	CASSAGAGAPQHF	TGTGCCAGCAGTGCAGGGGCCGGGGCGCCCCAGCATTTT
TRBV3-1/TRBV3-2	-	TRBD2	TRBJ2-3	CASAHQSGGRGTDTQYF	TGTGCCAGCGCCCACCAAAGCGGGGGGCGGGGGACAGATACGCAGTATTTT
TRBV4-2	-	-	TRBJ1-1	CASSQGRQQNTEAFF	TGTGCCAGCAGCCAAGGGCGACAGCAGAACACTGAAGCTTTCTTT
TRBV5-1	once	-	TRBJ2-1	CASSLGGPGNEQFF	TGCGCCAGCAGCTTGGGCGGGCCGGGCAATGAGCAGTTCTTC
TRBV15	once	-	TRBJ2-3	CATSRDTYSTDTQYF	TGTGCCACCAGCAGAGATACATATAGCACAGATACGCAGTATTTT
TRBV4-1	-	TRBD2	TRBJ2-3	CASSQVLGAGYIRDTQYF	TGCGCCAGCAGCCAAGTTCTCGGAGCGGGGTATATCAGGGATACGCAGTATTTT
TRBV7-9	-	-	TRBJ1-1	CASSPRTGTEAFF	TGTGCCAGCAGCCCAAGAACAGGCACTGAAGCTTTCTTT
TRBV10-1	-	TRBD2	TRBJ2-1	CASSEILAGFEQFF	TGCGCCAGCAGTGAGATATTAGCGGGGTTTGAGCAGTTCTTC
TRBV2	-	-	TRBJ1-6	CASRPGSSYNSPLHF	TGTGCCAGTCGCCCCGGGAGCTCCTATAATTCACCCCTCCACTTT
TRBV6-5	-	TRBD1	TRBJ1-4	CASTQGATNEKLFF	TGTGCCAGCACACAGGGGGCAACTAATGAAAAACTGTTTTTT
TRBV28	-	-	TRBJ2-7	CASRSQGKGTHEQYF	TGTGCCAGCAGATCACAGGGTAAAGGAACCCACGAGCAGTACTTC
TRBV19	-	-	TRBJ2-2	CGISGATGELFF	TGTGGTATCTCAGGGGCCACCGGGGAGCTGTTTTTT
TRBV5-1	-	-	TRBJ2-2	CASSRAGDTGELFF	TGCGCCAGCAGCCGGGCAGGGGACACCGGGGAGCTGTTTTTT
TRBV19	once	TRBD2	TRBJ2-1	CASRASGGLSSYNEQFF	TGTGCCAGTAGGGCTAGCGGGGGCCTCAGCTCCTACAATGAGCAGTTCTTC
TRBV27	-	TRBD1	TRBJ2-2	CASRLTGVGTGELFF	TGTGCCAGCAGGTTAACAGGGGTTGGCACCGGGGAGCTGTTTTTT
TRBV7-8	once	-	TRBJ1-1	CASSQTLGGLTEAFF	TGTGCCAGCAGCCAGACGCTAGGCGGGCTCACTGAAGCTTTCTTT
TRBV7-5	-	-	TRBJ1-2	CVRSGWSPYGYTF	TGTGTCAGAAGCGGTTGGAGTCCTTATGGCTACACCTTC
TRBV2	-	TRBD2	TRBJ2-1	CASSAVRLAVYNEQFF	TGTGCCAGCAGTGCCGTGAGACTAGCGGTATACAATGAGCAGTTCTTC
TRBV15	-	-	TRBJ1-2	CATSRGQQGNYGYTF	TGTGCCACCAGCAGAGGTCAGCAGGGGAACTATGGCTACACCTTC
TRBV6-6	once	TRBD2	TRBJ2-7	CASSSTSGGYEQYF	TGTGCCAGCAGTTCTACTAGCGGGGGCTACGAGCAGTACTTC
TRBV7-9	-	TRBD2	TRBJ2-5	CASSLDRTSGGEETQYF	TGTGCCAGCAGCTTAGATCGGACTAGCGGGGGGGAGGAGACCCAGTACTTC